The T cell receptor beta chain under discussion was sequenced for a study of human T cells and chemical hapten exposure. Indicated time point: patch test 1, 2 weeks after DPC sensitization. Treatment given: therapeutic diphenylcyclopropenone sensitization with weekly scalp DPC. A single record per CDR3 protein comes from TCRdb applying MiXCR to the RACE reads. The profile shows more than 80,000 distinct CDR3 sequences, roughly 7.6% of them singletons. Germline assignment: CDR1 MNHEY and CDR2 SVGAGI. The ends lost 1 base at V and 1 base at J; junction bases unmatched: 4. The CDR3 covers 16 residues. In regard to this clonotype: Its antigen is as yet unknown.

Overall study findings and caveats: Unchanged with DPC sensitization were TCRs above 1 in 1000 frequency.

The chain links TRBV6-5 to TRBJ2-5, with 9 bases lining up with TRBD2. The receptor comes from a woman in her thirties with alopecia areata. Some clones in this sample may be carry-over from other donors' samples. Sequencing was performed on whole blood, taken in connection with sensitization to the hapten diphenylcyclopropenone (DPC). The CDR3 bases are TGTGCCAGCAGTTACTGGGCTAGCGGGGCCCAAGAGACCCAGTACTTC. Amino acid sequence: CASSYWASGAQETQYF.